This T cell receptor (beta chain) was recovered during a study of OX40 agonist ivuxolimab in advanced cancers. Study as a whole: Ivuxolimab, which patients received intravenously every 2 weeks, was dosed at 0.01 to 10 mg/kg.

On this clone itself: The antigen remains undetermined.

Produced via immunoSEQ multiplex PCR; TCRdb's table is partial and in-frame only. This sample has roughly 22,000 clones; 86% occur once, and the top ten carry 25% to 30%. Study-level points and caveats: It was not determined which antigens were specifically recognized by the peripheral T cells that had undergone clonal expansion.

The V gene lost 0 bases and the J gene lost 5 bases, with 5 bases spanning the gap. The length of the CDR3 is 12 residues. Germline CDR1 and CDR2: SGDLS and YYNGEE. Here the sequenced sample was CD4+ or CD8+ T cells sorted from blood, taken in a trial of the OX40 agonist ivuxolimab. This chain joins TRBV9 and TRBJ1-2; D is ambiguous. The TCR originated in an adult with an advanced solid tumor such as melanoma, head and neck, liver or kidney cancer. The CDR3 sequence is CASSVGSYGYTF. The DNA for the CDR3 is TGTGCCAGCAGCGTAGGCAGTTATGGCTACACCTTC. Supplemented by reference TRBV9 and TRBJ1-2, the full variable domain reads DSGVTQTPKHLITATGQRVTLRCSPRSGDLSVYWYQQSLDQGLQFLIQYYNGEERAKGNILERFSAQQFPDLHSELNLSSLELGDSALYFCASSVGSYGYTFGSGTRLTVV.